A selection of T cell receptor beta chains follows, all from one sample in a study of glioma-infiltrating T cells. TCRdb itself ran the multiplex PCR reads through MiXCR, one entry per CDR3 protein. The sample contains about 380,000 distinct CDR3 sequences, around 45% of which appear only once. Sequenced material: glioma tissue, nonneoplastic brain tissue, or PBMCs (not recorded which). The receptor source for this set is a human donor with low-grade glioma or glioblastoma, undergoing nonglioma brain surgery, or in good health (not recorded which). The CDR3 runs from the conserved cysteine through the conserved F or W. A D gene is named only where the DNA matches it firmly. Clone sizes are given selectively: once, few, many, or a class where the clone is expanded.

DNA: TGTGCCAGCAGCTCGGGGGGTCTCCCCAGTGAGCAGTTCTTC; CDR3: CASSSGGLPSEQFF; D: TRBD2; size: -; J: TRBJ2-1; V: TRBV7-9
DNA: TGCAGTGCTATAAACACGGGAATCACAGATACGCAGTATTTT; CDR3: CSAINTGITDTQYF; D: -; size: -; J: TRBJ2-3; V: TRBV20-1
DNA: TGTGCCAGCGGCCCTCTAGGAGCGGGAGGCAAAAGCATTCAGTACTTC; CDR3: CASGPLGAGGKSIQYF; D: TRBD2; size: -; J: TRBJ2-4; V: TRBV27
DNA: TGTGCCAGCAGTCCTGTCGAGGGGGGAACGGCTTTCTTT; CDR3: CASSPVEGGTAFF; D: -; size: many; J: TRBJ1-1; V: TRBV28
DNA: TGTGCCATCAGCCAAACAAATTTCTATGGCTACACCTTC; CDR3: CAISQTNFYGYTF; D: -; size: -; J: TRBJ1-2; V: TRBV6-5
DNA: TGTGCCACCATTGAAGTCGGACAAAACAATGAAGCTTTCTTT; CDR3: CATIEVGQNNEAFF; D: -; size: -; J: TRBJ1-1; V: TRBV6-1
DNA: TGCAGTGCTAGAGTTGTGGGACTTAGCAATCAGCCCCAGCATTTT; CDR3: CSARVVGLSNQPQHF; D: -; size: many; J: TRBJ1-5; V: TRBV20-1
DNA: TGTGCCAGCAGGTCTGGGTACACTGAAGCTTTCTTT; CDR3: CASRSGYTEAFF; D: -; size: few; J: TRBJ1-1; V: TRBV27
DNA: TGTGCCAGCAGCCAAGAGACAGGGATAGCAGATACGCAGTATTTT; CDR3: CASSQETGIADTQYF; D: TRBD1; size: -; J: TRBJ2-3; V: TRBV14
DNA: TGTGCCAGCAGTTACGGCGACACTAGCTCCGAGCAGTACTTC; CDR3: CASSYGDTSSEQYF; D: -; size: many; J: TRBJ2-7; V: TRBV6-2/TRBV6-3
DNA: TGTGCCAGCAGTCTTATACAGGGAGGCGAGCAGTACTTC; CDR3: CASSLIQGGEQYF; D: -; size: many; J: TRBJ2-7; V: TRBV6-1
DNA: TGTGCCAGCCGGAAGGGGGCAGGCACTGAAGCTTTCTTT; CDR3: CASRKGAGTEAFF; D: TRBD1; size: -; J: TRBJ1-1; V: TRBV7-3
DNA: TGCAGTGTTAGCTTTCTTGGGGCTGAGCAGTTCTTC; CDR3: CSVSFLGAEQFF; D: -; size: -; J: TRBJ2-1; V: TRBV20-1
DNA: TGTGCCAGTAGCCAGAGTCGGGTGAACACTGAAGCTTTCTTT; CDR3: CASSQSRVNTEAFF; D: -; size: -; J: TRBJ1-1; V: TRBV19
DNA: TGCAGTGCAACGGGGGGGGCCTACAATGAGCAGTTCTTC; CDR3: CSATGGAYNEQFF; D: TRBD2; size: few; J: TRBJ2-1; V: TRBV20-1
DNA: TGCGCCAGCAGCCAAGATTCCAGGGAGCCCTACGAGCAGTACTTC; CDR3: CASSQDSREPYEQYF; D: -; size: -; J: TRBJ2-7; V: TRBV4-3
DNA: TGCAGTGCTAGACACTCAGCCTATAATTCACCCCTCCACTTT; CDR3: CSARHSAYNSPLHF; D: -; size: -; J: TRBJ1-6; V: TRBV20-1
DNA: TGTGCCACCAGCGCCGGTTGGGCAAGCACAGATACGCAGTATTTT; CDR3: CATSAGWASTDTQYF; D: -; size: many; J: TRBJ2-3; V: TRBV15
DNA: TGCAGTGCTAGAGATGGGGTTGGGACAGATACGCAGTATTTT; CDR3: CSARDGVGTDTQYF; D: -; size: few; J: TRBJ2-3; V: TRBV20-1
DNA: TGTGCCAGCAGCTTAGAGGCTGCTGGGGAGCTGTTTTTT; CDR3: CASSLEAAGELFF; D: -; size: -; J: TRBJ2-2; V: TRBV11-2
DNA: TGCAGTGCTAGGGAGGGACCCGGGGAGCTGTTTTTT; CDR3: CSAREGPGELFF; D: -; size: -; J: TRBJ2-2; V: TRBV20-1
DNA: TGTGCCAGCAGTCGACAGGGGGCCGTTACTGAAGCTTTCTTT; CDR3: CASSRQGAVTEAFF; D: TRBD1; size: many; J: TRBJ1-1; V: TRBV6-1
DNA: TGTGCCAGCAGTGACGGGGAGGGGAGTAGCGGGGAGCTGTTTTTT; CDR3: CASSDGEGSSGELFF; D: TRBD2; size: many; J: TRBJ2-2; V: TRBV6-1
DNA: TGTGCCAGCAGCCGGGACTCGGGGTACAATGAGCAGTTCTTC; CDR3: CASSRDSGYNEQFF; D: -; size: -; J: TRBJ2-1; V: TRBV5-4
DNA: TGTGCCAGCAGTTACTTCCTAGCGGGAGCCAATACGCAGTATTTT; CDR3: CASSYFLAGANTQYF; D: TRBD2; size: -; J: TRBJ2-3; V: TRBV6-8
DNA: TGTGCCAGCAGCCAAGCGCCGCTAGCGGGAGAGGCAGATACGCAGTATTTT; CDR3: CASSQAPLAGEADTQYF; D: TRBD2; size: -; J: TRBJ2-3; V: TRBV4-2
DNA: TGTGCCAGCAGCCAAGGTCGCCGGGAGTGGGACAATGAGCAGTTCTTC; CDR3: CASSQGRREWDNEQFF; D: -; size: -; J: TRBJ2-1; V: TRBV3-1
DNA: TGTGCCAGCAGTTTCGGCCAGCGCTACGGTGAGCAGCTCTTC; CDR3: CASSFGQRYGEQLF; D: -; size: -; J: TRBJ2-7; V: TRBV6-6
DNA: TGTGCCAGCAGTCTCACTCCCAACCCCAATCAGCCCCAGCATTTT; CDR3: CASSLTPNPNQPQHF; D: -; size: few; J: TRBJ1-5; V: TRBV28
DNA: TGTGCCAGCAGTTTAAGTGTGTGGGCAGACTATGGCTACACCTTC; CDR3: CASSLSVWADYGYTF; D: -; size: -; J: TRBJ1-2; V: TRBV12-3/TRBV12-4
DNA: TGTGCCAGTAGTACCTCGGTGAACACTGAAGCTTTCTTT; CDR3: CASSTSVNTEAFF; D: -; size: -; J: TRBJ1-1; V: TRBV19
DNA: TGTGCCAGCAGCGGGAAGCTGGAACAGCCCCAGCATTTT; CDR3: CASSGKLEQPQHF; D: -; size: once; J: TRBJ1-5; V: TRBV27
DNA: TGTGCCAGCTCACCAGACGGACCCCGGAATACGCAGTATTTT; CDR3: CASSPDGPRNTQYF; D: -; size: -; J: TRBJ2-3; V: TRBV18
DNA: TGTGCCAGCAGTGAGACTAGCGTGAGCAGGAGGATAGCCAAAAACATTCAGTACTTC; CDR3: CASSETSVSRRIAKNIQYF; D: TRBD2; size: -; J: TRBJ2-4; V: TRBV28
DNA: TGTGCCAGCACGCACAATGAGCAGTTCTTC; CDR3: CASTHNEQFF; D: -; size: many; J: TRBJ2-1; V: TRBV6-2/TRBV6-3
DNA: TGTGCCAGCAGCTTAGGGACAGGAAGGGACGAGCAGTACTTC; CDR3: CASSLGTGRDEQYF; D: TRBD1; size: few; J: TRBJ2-7; V: TRBV7-9
DNA: TGTGCCAGCAGCGCCCGGGACAGGGGGTTGGAGACCCAGTACTTC; CDR3: CASSARDRGLETQYF; D: TRBD1; size: -; J: TRBJ2-5; V: TRBV7-2
DNA: TGTGCCAGCAGTTGGGGCGCAGGGGGAAGAATGGGGACCCAGTACTTC; CDR3: CASSWGAGGRMGTQYF; D: TRBD1; size: -; J: TRBJ2-5; V: TRBV28
DNA: TGTGCCAGCAGCTTAGCGCTAGGACTAGCTGGCAATGAGCAGTTCTTC; CDR3: CASSLALGLAGNEQFF; D: TRBD2; size: few; J: TRBJ2-1; V: TRBV7-9
DNA: TGCAGTGCTAGTGGGACAGGGGTAAATTCACCCCTCCACTTT; CDR3: CSASGTGVNSPLHF; D: TRBD1; size: -; J: TRBJ1-6; V: TRBV20-1
DNA: TGTGCCACTTGGGACAGCGCTACCAGCAATCAGCCCCAGCATTTT; CDR3: CATWDSATSNQPQHF; D: TRBD1; size: many; J: TRBJ1-5; V: TRBV6-1
DNA: TGCGCCAGCAGTCAGACAGGGGGCGCGATCTATGGCTACACCTTC; CDR3: CASSQTGGAIYGYTF; D: TRBD1; size: -; J: TRBJ1-2; V: TRBV5-1
DNA: TGTGCCAGCAGTTGGGGTGGCGATGACACTGAAGCTTTCTTT; CDR3: CASSWGGDDTEAFF; D: -; size: many; J: TRBJ1-1; V: TRBV6-1
DNA: TGTGCCAGCAGTGAGGGGGGGCAGAATGGCTACACCTTC; CDR3: CASSEGGQNGYTF; D: -; size: many; J: TRBJ1-2; V: TRBV6-1
DNA: TGCGCCAGCAGCCAAGTGACAGGGGACGGCAAAAACATTCAGTACTTC; CDR3: CASSQVTGDGKNIQYF; D: TRBD1; size: once; J: TRBJ2-4; V: TRBV4-1
DNA: TGCGCCAGCAGCAACGGCGCGGTCACTGAAGCTTTCTTT; CDR3: CASSNGAVTEAFF; D: -; size: -; J: TRBJ1-1; V: TRBV4-1
DNA: TGTGCCAGCAGCTTAGTTCGTTGGGGGCCTAGCACAGATACGCAGTATTTT; CDR3: CASSLVRWGPSTDTQYF; D: -; size: -; J: TRBJ2-3; V: TRBV7-2
DNA: TGCAGTGCGGGTCGTGCGGGAGTTAATGGCGAGCAGTACTTC; CDR3: CSAGRAGVNGEQYF; D: TRBD2; size: -; J: TRBJ2-7; V: TRBV20-1